This record covers a single T cell receptor beta chain. Its antigen target is currently unknown. Base qualities were left out, and no much larger clone turns up one base away. Donors were healthy HIV-negative adults with no recently reported acute infections or vaccinations. Only Caucasian adults living in Nashville, Tennessee, USA were represented among the donors. Magnetic negative selection was used to enrich CD4+ T cells, after which naive cells were positively selected on CD45RA and the negative fraction became the memory subset. Blood was collected by leukapheresis, and PBMCs were isolated by Ficoll-Histopaque density gradient centrifugation and then cryopreserved in liquid nitrogen vapor phase. Analytical flow cytometry was used to check the purity and quantity of every magnetically sorted T cell population. Each sorted fraction had its genomic DNA isolated and then quantified by UV absorbance on a Nanodrop 2000c.

The data belong to a study of shared clonotypes between healthy human individuals (dated by TCRdb to the early 2020s). Context from the whole study: Two women and a few men aged 18 to 49 years were included in the cohort. Per donor, three plates each were used for CD4 naive and CD4 memory, two for CD8 naive, and one for CD8 memory. To estimate repertoire size and how much clonotype sharing occurs between individuals, the study deeply sequenced the blood TCR repertoires of 5 or 6 healthy adults. To increase sequencing depth and limit assay-specific biases, TCR repertoire library preparation and sequencing were carried out by different laboratories using diverse techniques. Leukapheresis yielded between about 0.94 and 8.9 billion PBMCs per donor. General conclusions and limits of the study: The small number of donors limited the genetic and exposure-history diversity represented. Larger estimated clonotype richness was generally found for naive subsets than for memory subsets. Sampling was limited to blood, and TCR repertoires in tissue likely differ from TCR repertoires in blood. Across a few donors, about 4.5% of naive CD4, more than 3% of naive CD8, 2.3% of memory CD4, and approximately 0.4% of memory CD8 clonotypes were shared. Incomplete sequencing was indicated by rarefaction of sorted-subset datasets, despite the large sequencing depth. Pairwise subsampling indicated that sequencing depth was expected to affect the degree of clonotype sharing among donors. Higher generation probabilities were observed for clonotypes shared by all four sorted-subset donors than for non-shared clonotypes.

Using the deep immunoSEQ assay, TCR CDR3 regions were amplified from genomic DNA by multiplex PCR. Extracted genomic DNA from each cell subset was distributed evenly across all wells of several immunoSEQ 96-well plates, and each plate was treated as a replicate. For sorted subsets, each replicate PCR was loaded with 200 ng genomic DNA, equivalent to about 30,000 T cell genomes. Purified libraries were measured with a Qubit 3.0 fluorometer, size-checked on a Bioanalyzer 2100, and measured again with the KAPA Library Quantification kit. Each immunoSEQ 96-well plate was sequenced on its own single-read 150-cycle Illumina NextSeq 550 flow cell. Processing in the source paper ran as follows. Because the immunoSEQ output held only junctional sequences and lacked quality scores, the filtering could not match the filtering applied to full-length reads. To assign V/J genes and CDR3, sequences were annotated using PyIR, a Python wrapper for IgBLAST v1.9, with IMGT germline references. Reads were filtered out if the reads had weak V/J assignments (E-value above 1e-6), no CDR3, stop codons, out-of-frame junctions, or ambiguous translated residues. V3J clonotypes were defined by identical inferred V gene, J gene, and CDR3 amino acid sequence. Percentage overlap between repertoires was calculated by dividing the number of shared unique clonotypes by the size of the smaller repertoire. RTK rarefaction, the Chao1 estimator, and Recon v2.1 estimates of unobserved clonotypes were used to assess repertoire richness. Generation probabilities for all TCRbeta clonotypes obtained by the gDNA method from several donors were computed using OLGA. Drawn from immuneACCESS, this table holds only the in-frame rearrangements with V and J called that TCRdb kept. Clones are partly lost; checked studies trace under half to an unresolved V gene and leave the rest unexplained. The V and J calls and the clone size are those of that table, but D and trimming were determined from the DNA. Present in this sample are roughly 2,500,000 clones, approximately 93% of which were seen just once. Of the sample, about 0.34% is held by the ten largest clones.

In the germline V gene (reference sequence), CDR1 corresponds to LNHDA and CDR2 to SQIVND. From V the trimming removes 3 bases and from J it removes 9 bases, while the gene matches leave 7 bases of the junction unaccounted for. Including cysteine and phenylalanine, the CDR3 has 15 amino acids. Only the CDR3 DNA is retained, 45 bases long and in frame from the first base. The sample taken for sequencing was naive CD4+ T cells from PBMCs. This sample's cell subset or site label indicates: CD45RA+ positively selected. The chain is made from TRBV19 and TRBJ2-1; 11 of the junction bases match TRBD2. This receptor was identified in a young man in good health. Some clones in this sample may be carry-over from other donors' samples. CDR3 sequence: CASSISIAGGGEQFF. The nucleotide sequence is given as TGTGCCAGTAGTATTTCCATAGCGGGAGGGGGTGAGCAGTTCTTC.